One sample yielded the 22 T cell receptor beta chains listed below, sequenced in a study of PD-1 blockade in classical Hodgkin lymphoma. This sample's time point: cycle 4 day 1 (C4D1), after 6 weeks of nivolumab. The patients all showed relapse after autologous stem cell transplantation, while their brentuximab vedotin exposure varied. PBMCs, once thawed, yielded CD8+ T cells isolated by magnetic negative selection. Data came from immunoSEQ multiplex PCR; TCRdb stores just in-frame clones and leaves some out. Here the sample spans 6,000 to 7,000 clones, 45% to 70% being singletons. Sequenced material: CD8+ T cells from blood, taken before the fourth cycle of nivolumab. Receptors were obtained from a human donor with classical Hodgkin lymphoma.

V gene TRBV27 combines with J gene TRBJ1-1; the D gene is possibly TRBD1 (5 bases). CDR1 MNHEY and CDR2 SMNVEV come from the germline V gene (reference sequence). Trimming removed 6 bases from V and 1 base from J, with 9 bases in between. This CDR3 comprises 13 residues. The CDR3 region is CASSEGENTEAFF. For the CDR3, the DNA is TGTGCCAGCAGCGAAGGGGAGAACACTGAAGCTTTCTTT.

This chain links TRBV4-2 with TRBJ1-1; perhaps TRBD1 as D (5 bases). This CDR3 has 13 amino acids. V gave up 1 base and J gave up 6 bases, with 9 bases separating them. The germline V gene encodes CDR1 LGHNA and CDR2 YNFKEQ. CDR3 protein: CASSQAIGAEAFF. Here the CDR3 DNA reads TGTGCCAGCAGCCAAGCTATAGGGGCTGAAGCTTTCTTT.

This rearrangement joins TRBV9 to TRBJ2-1, with 7 nucleotides matching TRBD2. This CDR3 contains 18 residues. Germline V gene lookup returns CDR1 SGDLS and CDR2 YYNGEE. V lost 0 bases and J lost 1; bases outside the gene matches: 10. CDR3 loop: CASSVAPAGERSYNEQFF. For the CDR3, the DNA is TGTGCCAGCAGCGTAGCTCCGGCGGGAGAAAGGTCCTACAATGAGCAGTTCTTC.

Details on this clone: The same CDR3 arises from other DNA sequences in this sample as well. The rearrangement links TRBV6-5 to TRBJ1-2; 7 bases align to TRBD1. V lost 0 bases, J lost 6 bases, and 7 bases stayed unmatched. The CDR3 consists of 15 residues. Germline lookup yields CDR1 MNHEY and CDR2 SVGAGI. The CDR3 nucleotides are TGTGCCAGCAGTTACTCGAGAGGGGGCGCCGATGGCTACACCTTC. Translation: CASSYSRGGADGYTF.

This chain uses TRBV28 with TRBJ2-1; D is uncertain. V shed 4 bases and J shed 0 bases, with 10 bases lying between them. Germline lookup yields CDR1 MDHEN and CDR2 SYDVKM. The CDR3 is 15 amino acids. The CDR3 nucleotides are TGTGCCAGCAGTTCGACTCTAAGCTCCTACAATGAGCAGTTCTTC. Its translation: CASSSTLSSYNEQFF. Full variable domain (remainder filled in from reference TRBV28 and TRBJ2-1): DVKVTQSSRYLVKRTGEKVFLECVQDMDHENMFWYRQDPGLGLRLIYFSYDVKMKEKGDIPEGYSVSREKKERFSLILESASTNQTSMYLCASSSTLSSYNEQFFGPGTRLTVL.

By share, this clone counts as medium-sized. This sequence joins TRBV2 and TRBJ2-7; D remains unclear. CDR3 size: 14 residues. Germline loops: CDR1 SNHLY, CDR2 FYNNEI. V was shortened by 3 bases and J by 4 bases, with 13 bases between the two germline ends. CDR3 protein: CASSDWTLPYEQYF. CDR3 DNA sequence: TGTGCCAGCAGTGATTGGACCCTCCCATACGAGCAGTACTTC.

This clone turned up a few times. V is TRBV13 and J is TRBJ1-5, with 9 bases fitting TRBD1. CDR1 is PRHDT, CDR2 FYEKMQ, per germline (reference sequence). V shed 2 bases, J shed 4 bases, and the junction held 3 bases outside the gene matches. CDR3 length: 15 amino acids. DNA for the CDR3: TGTGCCAGCAGCTTAACCGGGACAGGGAATCAGCCCCAGCATTTT. Translation gives CASSLTGTGNQPQHF. The entire variable domain, with the rest obtained from reference TRBV13 and TRBJ1-5, is as follows: AAGVIQSPRHLIKEKRETATLKCYPIPRHDTVYWYQQGPGQDPQFLISFYEKMQSDKGSIPDRFSAQQFSDYHSELNMSSLELGDSALYFCASSLTGTGNQPQHFGDGTRLSIL.

The rearrangement joins TRBV27 to TRBJ2-3; D ambiguous. V lost 2 bases and J lost 2, with 8 bases in between. CDR3 length: 14 amino acids. The germline V gene has CDR1 MNHEY and CDR2 SMNVEV (reference sequence). The chain's CDR3 is CASSLLGITDTQYF. CDR3 bases: TGTGCCAGCAGTTTACTGGGGATCACAGATACGCAGTATTTT.

V is TRBV7-7 and J is TRBJ2-2, with D possibly matching TRBD2 (6 bases). V lost 3 bases, J lost 1 base, and 9 bases lay in between. The CDR3 loop spans 15 amino acids. In germline, CDR1 is SSHAT, CDR2 FNYEAQ (reference sequence). The CDR3 spells CASSFGTRNTGELFF. CDR3 nucleotides: TGTGCCAGCAGCTTCGGGACTCGGAACACCGGGGAGCTGTTTTTT.

This clone was recorded once. The rearrangement uses TRBV28 and TRBJ2-4; D gene unclear. V gave up 3 bases and J gave up 0 bases, with 9 bases separating them. The germline V gene encodes CDR1 MDHEN and CDR2 SYDVKM. The CDR3 consists of 15 residues. CDR3 region: CASSFSIVAKNIQYF. The CDR3 nucleotides are TGTGCCAGCAGTTTTTCCATCGTAGCCAAAAACATTCAGTACTTC.

DNA for the CDR3: TGTGCCTGGAGTGCCGGGTACACTGAAGCTTTCTTT. This encodes CAWSAGYTEAFF. V usage is TRBV30 and J usage is TRBJ1-1; D ambiguous. The CDR3 is 12 residues long. Trimming pared 1 base from V and 3 bases from J, leaving 6 bases between. CDR1 and CDR2 (germline): GTSNPN, SVGIG (reference sequence).

This rearrangement joins TRBV4-1 to TRBJ2-7, with 12 bases matching TRBD2. Trimming removed 0 bases from V and 2 bases from J; junction bases left unmatched: 2. The germline CDR1 and CDR2 sequences are MGHRA and YSYEKL. There are 16 residues in the CDR3. The CDR3 sequence is CASSQDRLAGAYEQYF. DNA for the CDR3: TGCGCCAGCAGCCAAGATAGACTAGCGGGAGCCTACGAGCAGTACTTC.

The V gene is TRBV28, the J gene TRBJ2-7, with a weak D call TRBD2 (6 bases). Looked up from germline, CDR1 is MDHEN and CDR2 is SYDVKM. The CDR3 loop spans 14 amino acids. Trimming took off 5 bases at V and 1 base at J, with 12 bases between the two ends. As DNA, the CDR3 is TGTGCCAGCAGTCCAATTGGGGGGTCCTACGAGCAGTACTTC. It codes for CASSPIGGSYEQYF.

This chain uses TRBV19 with TRBJ1-6; 8 positions agree with TRBD1. V lost 3 bases to trimming and J lost 9 bases; unmatched junction nucleotides: 7. The CDR3 runs to 15 residues. Germline V gene data show CDR1 as LNHDA and CDR2 as SQIVND (reference sequence). The CDR3 DNA sequence: TGTGCCAGTAGTATGCGGCAGGGGGCTCTTTCACCCCTCCACTTT. Protein: CASSMRQGALSPLHF.

V and J are TRBV11-3 and TRBJ2-7, with no clear D. This CDR3 is 15 amino acids long. Deletions cut 4 bases from V and 3 bases from J, with 16 bases between. Germline V CDR1 and CDR2: SGHNT, YENEEA. CDR3 sequence: CASSSHMDGNYEQYF. Written as DNA, the CDR3 is TGTGCCAGCAGCTCTCACATGGATGGAAACTACGAGCAGTACTTC. The variable domain in full, with the rest retrieved from reference TRBV11-3 and TRBJ2-7, is EAGVVQSPRYKIIEKKQPVAFWCNPISGHNTLYWYLQNLGQGPELLIRYENEEAVDDSQLPKDRFSAERLKGVDSTLKIQPAELGDSAVYLCASSSHMDGNYEQYFGPGTRLTVT.

This rearrangement joins TRBV5-1 to TRBJ2-7, with D perhaps TRBD2 (6 bases). CDR3 size: 14 residues. Germline V lookup: CDR1 SGHRS, CDR2 YFSETQ. Trimming shortened V by 4 bases and J by 1 base, and 12 bases separated the two germline ends. This CDR3 is CASSLGTQSYEQYF. CDR3 DNA: TGCGCCAGCAGCCTCGGGACTCAATCCTACGAGCAGTACTTC. The full variable domain, in which reference TRBV5-1 and TRBJ2-7 provide the parts outside the CDR3, is KAGVTQTPRYLIKTRGQQVTLSCSPISGHRSVSWYQQTPGQGLQFLFEYFSETQRNKGNFPGRFSGRQFSNSRSEMNVSTLELGDSALYLCASSLGTQSYEQYFGPGTRLTVT.

The chain joins TRBV2 to TRBJ1-1; TRBD1 might be the D (6 bases). The V gene's germline CDR1 is SNHLY and CDR2 FYNNEI. The V end was cut by 6 bases, the J end by 0 bases, with 20 bases between. The CDR3 is 17 residues long. CDR3 sequence (DNA): TGTGCCAGCAGCTTAGGCCGGGGGCTCGGTTTGAACACTGAAGCTTTCTTT. It specifies CASSLGRGLGLNTEAFF.

This chain connects TRBV27 to TRBJ1-6; TRBD1 matches at 9 bases. With 6 bases clipped from V and 9 bases from J, the junction kept 6 bases outside the gene matches. The CDR3 runs 14 residues. The germline CDR1 and CDR2 sequences are MNHEY and SMNVEV (reference sequence). CDR3 nucleotide sequence: TGTGCCAGCAGAGAGGGGACAGGGTTTTCACCCCTCCACTTT. This gives the protein CASREGTGFSPLHF.

This clone turned up a few times. V and J are TRBV7-9 and TRBJ2-3; the match to TRBD1 covers 11 bases. The CDR3 consists of 17 residues. CDR1 and CDR2 from the germline V gene are SEHNR and FQNEAQ (reference sequence). The trim removed 6 bases at V and 3 bases at J, leaving 11 bases unmatched. The CDR3 region has the DNA TGTGCCAGCAGGTTACCCGGGACAGGGGGTGGTACAGATACGCAGTATTTT. Residues: CASRLPGTGGGTDTQYF.

The chain couples TRBV5-1 to TRBJ2-3; 12 bases match TRBD2. J gave up 3 bases and V 7 bases, and 18 bases lay outside the gene matches. Germline V gene sequence: CDR1 SGHRS, CDR2 YFSETQ. This CDR3 is built from 19 residues. The CDR3 region is CASCPRLAGARPRTDTQYF. CDR3 in DNA: TGCGCCAGCTGCCCCAGACTAGCGGGAGCCCGTCCGCGTACAGATACGCAGTATTTT.

The J gene is TRBJ2-7, the V gene TRBV13; D may be TRBD1 (6 bases). The germline V and J ends were trimmed by 3 bases and 5 bases, with 11 bases remaining between them. Germline CDR1 and CDR2: PRHDT and FYEKMQ (reference sequence). The CDR3 extends over 13 amino acids. DNA for the CDR3: TGTGCCAGCAGCTTTCAGGGGAGCCACGAGCAGTACTTC. Encoded protein: CASSFQGSHEQYF.

The CDR3 reads CASRDQRGPYEQYF. The CDR3 region has the DNA TGTGCCAGCAGGGACCAGCGGGGACCCTACGAGCAGTACTTC. The gene calls are TRBV13 and TRBJ2-7, with 7 bases fitting TRBD2. The length of the CDR3 is 14 residues. V lost 6 bases, J lost 2 bases, and 7 bases stayed unmatched. Per the germline V gene, CDR1 is PRHDT and CDR2 is FYEKMQ (reference sequence). Full variable domain (rest looked up from reference TRBV13 and TRBJ2-7): AAGVIQSPRHLIKEKRETATLKCYPIPRHDTVYWYQQGPGQDPQFLISFYEKMQSDKGSIPDRFSAQQFSDYHSELNMSSLELGDSALYFCASRDQRGPYEQYFGPGTRLTVT.